What follows is one TCR beta chain and its context. The antigen is undetermined. Because it lacks the conserved phenylalanine or tryptophan at the end, this CDR3 is likely a read error. Germline V gene lookup returns CDR1 MNHEY and CDR2 SVGAGI. The CDR3 has 15 residues. With 2 bases removed from V and 4 bases from J, the gap between germline ends came to 14 bases. This was the immunoSEQ v3 assay. Only in-frame clones appear in the TCRdb table, and some are missing; sequencing was by immunoSEQ multiplex PCR. The sample gives 9,500 to 15,000 clones, 58% of which show up once; about 7% is in the top ten. The data stem from a study of TIL therapy for anti-PD-1-resistant metastatic lung cancer. Study in general: Tumors carried a median 1.5 non-synonymous mutations per megabase.

Study results and limitations: Many TIL product clones were absent from baseline tumor, suggesting clonal contraction.

The time point denotes: pre-treatment sample, taken before nivolumab and TIL therapy. Pleural nodules or supraclavicular lymph nodes made up most of the excised metastases sampled. Tumors were harvested before any PD-1/PD-L1 blockade. The sequencing used tumor tissue, collected at baseline. The source is a person aged 25 to 80 with non-small cell lung cancer. The rearrangement links TRBV6-5 to TRBJ1-2, with D possibly being TRBD1 (5 bases). The chain's CDR3 is CASSYHPQGAYGYTS. The CDR3 DNA reads TGTGCCAGCAGTTACCACCCCCAGGGTGCCTATGGCTACACCTCC.